Listed below are T cell receptor beta chains from one sample, sequenced in a study of blood T cell repertoires in COVID-19. The protocol was immunoSEQ multiplex PCR, while the TCRdb copy is restricted to in-frame clones and leaves out a portion. The table lists approximately 90,000 clones, around 87% of them singletons. What was sequenced was peripheral blood. Receptors were obtained from a woman older than 75 with acute or convalescent COVID-19. The CDR3 runs from the conserved cysteine through the conserved F or W. The D gene is left open where the match is weak. Where a row states a size, it is once, few, many or the class of an expanded clone; other rows omit it.

>TRBJ2-5|TRBV5-4|-|TRBD2
CASSLVGSGREKETQYF
TGTGCCAGCAGCTTGGTTGGTAGCGGGAGGGAAAAAGAGACCCAGTACTTC
>TRBJ2-1|TRBV11-2|-|-
CASSQTFSSYNEQFF
TGTGCCAGCAGTCAGACTTTCAGCTCCTACAATGAGCAGTTCTTC
>TRBJ1-2|TRBV30|-|-
CAWSQTGYGYTF
TGTGCCTGGAGCCAAACAGGGTATGGCTACACCTTC
>TRBJ2-5|TRBV14|-|-
CASSPQGYTGETQYF
TGTGCCAGCAGTCCCCAGGGATACACGGGAGAGACCCAGTACTTC
>TRBJ2-5|TRBV5-1|-|-
CASSLGQEETQYF
TGCGCCAGCAGCTTGGGACAAGAAGAGACCCAGTACTTC
>TRBJ2-3|TRBV30|once|TRBD2
CAWSVNGLAGKTQYF
TGTGCCTGGAGTGTCAATGGATTAGCGGGGAAAACGCAGTATTTT
>TRBJ2-7|TRBV6-2/TRBV6-3|-|TRBD2
CASSSRLASYEQYF
TGTGCCAGCAGTTCAAGACTAGCTTCCTACGAGCAGTACTTC
>TRBJ2-3|TRBV19|-|-
CASSIMDTQYF
TGTGCCAGTAGTATCATGGATACGCAGTATTTT
>TRBJ1-5|TRBV30|-|-
CAFDRKGQPQHF
TGTGCCTTTGACAGGAAGGGTCAGCCCCAGCATTTT
>TRBJ1-6|TRBV6-5|-|TRBD1
CASRPGQGNSPLHF
TGTGCCAGCAGACCGGGACAGGGGAATTCACCCCTCCACTTT
>TRBJ1-1|TRBV29-1|few|-
CSVDFGATEAFF
TGCAGCGTTGACTTTGGGGCAACCGAAGCTTTCTTT
>TRBJ1-5|TRBV9|few|-
CASSGAGNQPQHF
TGTGCCAGCAGCGGAGCCGGGAATCAGCCCCAGCATTTT
>TRBJ2-5|TRBV7-9|-|-
CASSLISDSRGTQYF
TGTGCCAGCAGCTTAATTTCCGACAGCCGTGGGACCCAGTACTTC
>TRBJ2-1|TRBV6-2/TRBV6-3|-|TRBD2
CASSYGPSGRSYNEQFF
TGTGCCAGCAGTTACGGTCCGAGCGGGAGGTCTTACAATGAGCAGTTCTTC
>TRBJ1-5|TRBV5-6|-|TRBD1
CASSRKPGQGIIQPQHF
TGTGCCAGCAGCCGCAAACCGGGACAGGGTATAATTCAGCCCCAGCATTTT
>TRBJ1-4|TRBV10-3|once|-
CAIRAEQGKSDEKLFF
TGTGCCATCAGGGCGGAACAGGGAAAGTCAGATGAAAAACTGTTTTTT
>TRBJ2-1|TRBV5-8|few|TRBD2
CASNGLAGLLSNEQFF
TGTGCCAGCAACGGACTAGCGGGACTCTTATCCAATGAGCAGTTCTTC
>TRBJ1-2|TRBV14|-|-
CASSQTSRLRGGYTF
TGTGCCAGCAGCCAAACTAGTCGGCTCCGGGGTGGCTACACCTTC
>TRBJ1-6|TRBV25-1|-|-
CASRDRYNSPLHF
TGTGCCAGCAGGGACAGATATAATTCACCCCTCCACTTT
>TRBJ2-7|TRBV5-1|-|-
CASSPGQTSSYEQYF
TGCGCCAGCAGCCCCGGACAGACGAGCTCCTACGAGCAGTACTTC
>TRBJ1-3|TRBV5-1|-|TRBD1
CASSWQGVKGNTIYF
TGCGCCAGCAGCTGGCAGGGGGTAAAAGGAAACACCATATATTTT
>TRBJ1-1|TRBV5-3|-|-
CARSLETVNTEAFF
TGTGCCAGAAGCTTGGAGACAGTGAACACTGAAGCTTTCTTT
>TRBJ1-1|TRBV30|-|-
CAWTRRDGTEAFF
TGTGCCTGGACAAGGCGGGACGGCACTGAAGCTTTCTTT
>TRBJ2-5|TRBV29-1|-|TRBD1
CSVAQGAQETQYF
TGCAGCGTAGCTCAGGGGGCCCAAGAGACCCAGTACTTC
>TRBJ2-7|TRBV18|-|-
CASSPWRAYEQYF
TGTGCCAGCTCACCCTGGAGAGCCTACGAGCAGTACTTC
>TRBJ2-1|TRBV3-1/TRBV3-2|-|TRBD1
CASKQGEDYNEQFF
TGTGCCAGCAAACAGGGGGAAGACTACAATGAGCAGTTCTTC
>TRBJ2-5|TRBV5-6|-|TRBD1
CASRGQGRIETQYF
TGTGCCAGCAGGGGACAGGGGAGGATCGAGACCCAGTACTTC
>TRBJ1-1|TRBV5-5|-|-
CASSSQMDSSRAFF
TGTGCCAGCAGCTCCCAAATGGACAGCTCGAGAGCTTTCTTT
>TRBJ1-3|TRBV29-1|-|-
CSVGVRPNSGNTIYF
TGCAGCGTTGGCGTCAGGCCGAACTCTGGAAACACCATATATTTT
>TRBJ2-5|TRBV7-6|-|TRBD2
CASSLVISSGTETQYF
TGTGCCAGCAGCTTAGTAATATCCAGCGGGACCGAGACCCAGTACTTC
>TRBJ1-5|TRBV7-2|-|-
CASSLVPTGNQPQHF
TGTGCCAGCAGCTTAGTTCCGACGGGAAATCAGCCCCAGCATTTT
>TRBJ2-6|TRBV2|-|-
CASSGQRANVLTF
TGTGCCAGCAGTGGACAGAGGGCCAACGTCCTGACTTTC
>TRBJ2-5|TRBV7-2|once|-
CASSLGYTAQETQYF
TGTGCCAGCAGCTTAGGTTACACCGCCCAAGAGACCCAGTACTTC
>TRBJ1-1|TRBV6-5|-|-
CASSYAPLAGEAFF
TGTGCCAGCAGTTACGCTCCCCTGGCTGGTGAAGCTTTCTTT
>TRBJ1-4|TRBV14|-|TRBD1
CASSQVQGKTNEKLFF
TGTGCCAGCAGCCAGGTACAGGGGAAGACTAATGAAAAACTGTTTTTT
>TRBJ2-1|TRBV5-8|few|TRBD2
CASSLEREGPYNEQFF
TGTGCCAGCAGCTTGGAGCGGGAGGGCCCTTACAATGAGCAGTTCTTC
>TRBJ2-1|TRBV27|-|TRBD2
CASSSVQSGGARNEQFF
TGTGCCAGCAGTTCCGTACAAAGCGGGGGGGCCCGCAATGAGCAGTTCTTC
>TRBJ1-6|TRBV12-3/TRBV12-4|-|-
CASSEEGGTLHF
TGTGCCAGCAGTGAGGAGGGAGGTACCCTCCACTTT
>TRBJ2-1|TRBV9|-|TRBD2
CASSVEGLAGHEQFF
TGTGCCAGCAGCGTGGAGGGACTAGCTGGCCATGAGCAGTTCTTC
>TRBJ1-4|TRBV6-6|-|-
CASSYSELATNEKLFF
TGTGCCAGCAGTTACTCAGAGCTAGCAACTAATGAAAAACTGTTTTTT
>TRBJ2-2|TRBV6-5|few|TRBD1
CASRQPGQGARELFF
TGTGCCAGCAGACAACCGGGACAGGGGGCCAGGGAGCTGTTTTTT